These T cell receptor beta chains were read from a single sample in a study of shared clonotypes between healthy human individuals. The data were produced by immunoSEQ multiplex PCR, yet TCRdb's version contains in-frame clones alone and is incomplete. The sample includes about 1 million clones, around four fifths of them seen just once. Sequencing was performed on memory CD4+ T cells sorted from blood. The receptors were sampled from a man younger than 35 in good health. Both conserved end residues are part of each CDR3. D genes are given only for firm matches. Not every row has a clone size; where given, it reads once, few, many or a size class.

V	J	D	size	CDR3	DNA
TRBV19	TRBJ1-4	NA	once	CASSMRGTNEKLFF	TGTGCCAGTAGTATGCGGGGAACTAATGAAAAACTGTTTTTT
TRBV2	TRBJ2-7	TRBD1	many	CASRSGGSEQYF	TGTGCCAGCAGGTCAGGGGGTAGCGAGCAGTACTTC
TRBV9	TRBJ2-1	TRBD1	NA	CASSLSGRQGIDEQFF	TGTGCCAGCAGTCTTAGTGGTAGACAGGGTATAGATGAGCAGTTCTTC
TRBV11-3	TRBJ2-2	NA	NA	CASSLGQGTGELFF	TGTGCCAGCAGCTTAGGTCAGGGGACCGGGGAGCTGTTTTTT
TRBV29-1	TRBJ2-3	TRBD1	NA	CSARQGVGTDTQYF	TGCAGCGCCCGACAGGGGGTGGGGACAGATACGCAGTATTTT
TRBV28	TRBJ1-6	TRBD1	NA	CASSLPGTDLSPLHF	TGTGCCAGCAGTTTACCCGGGACAGACCTATCACCCCTCCACTTT
TRBV6-6	TRBJ1-1	NA	NA	CASSYLAKEAFF	TGTGCCAGCAGTTACTTGGCGAAAGAAGCTTTCTTT
TRBV7-8	TRBJ1-1	NA	NA	CASSLSGGKNTEAFF	TGTGCCAGCAGCTTGAGTGGGGGGAAGAACACTGAAGCTTTCTTT
TRBV6-4	TRBJ1-1	NA	NA	CASSATGMTEAFF	TGTGCCAGCAGTGCCACAGGGATGACTGAAGCTTTCTTT
TRBV18	TRBJ2-5	NA	NA	CASSRGMGETQYF	TGTGCCAGCTCACGGGGGATGGGAGAGACCCAGTACTTC
TRBV7-2	TRBJ2-5	TRBD2	NA	CASSPSGGKETQYF	TGTGCCAGCAGCCCTAGCGGGGGCAAGGAGACCCAGTACTTC
TRBV9	TRBJ2-1	NA	few	CASSAKNEQFF	TGTGCCAGCAGCGCAAAAAATGAGCAGTTCTTC
TRBV7-9	TRBJ2-6	NA	NA	CAGGQTFSGANVLTF	TGTGCCGGAGGACAGACTTTCTCTGGGGCCAACGTCCTGACTTTC
TRBV10-3	TRBJ2-2	TRBD2	NA	CAIRGLRASGNTGELFF	TGTGCCATCAGAGGTCTCCGGGCTAGCGGGAACACCGGGGAGCTGTTTTTT
TRBV28	TRBJ2-1	TRBD1	NA	CASRQTGTGVVF	TGTGCCAGCAGACAAACCGGGACAGGGGTTGTCTTC
TRBV6-1	TRBJ2-3	NA	once	CASSEAPGTSTDTQYF	TGTGCCAGCAGTGAAGCGCCGGGGACTAGCACAGATACGCAGTATTTT
TRBV18	TRBJ1-1	NA	NA	CASSVFANTEAFF	TGTGCCAGCTCAGTATTCGCGAACACTGAAGCTTTCTTT
TRBV15	TRBJ2-1	TRBD2	NA	CATSRRTSASSYNEQFF	TGTGCCACCAGCAGACGGACTAGCGCATCCTCCTACAATGAGCAGTTCTTC
TRBV15	TRBJ1-3	NA	NA	CATSSSSLPHNAGNTIYF	TGTGCCACCAGCAGTTCATCATTGCCGCACAATGCGGGAAACACCATATATTTT
TRBV5-6	TRBJ1-4	NA	NA	CASSRTGPNEKLFF	TGTGCCAGCAGCCGAACGGGTCCTAATGAAAAACTGTTTTTT
TRBV2	TRBJ2-7	NA	few	CASSEVGGTIPYEQYF	TGTGCCAGCAGTGAAGTCGGCGGAACAATCCCCTACGAGCAGTACTTC
TRBV10-3	TRBJ2-5	NA	few	CAISESAQETQYF	TGTGCCATCAGTGAGTCAGCCCAAGAGACCCAGTACTTC
TRBV27	TRBJ1-2	NA	NA	CASSPGTFGYTF	TGTGCCAGCAGCCCGGGGACGTTTGGCTACACCTTC
TRBV5-1	TRBJ1-1	NA	NA	CASSSSRGSTEAFF	TGCGCCAGCAGCTCCTCCCGAGGGAGCACTGAAGCTTTCTTT
TRBV5-1	TRBJ1-4	TRBD1	NA	CASRGTGYEKLFF	TGCGCCAGCAGGGGGACAGGGTATGAAAAACTGTTTTTT
TRBV6-5	TRBJ2-3	TRBD1	NA	CASSSTGGWTDTQYF	TGTGCCAGCAGCTCAACAGGGGGTTGGACAGATACGCAGTATTTT
TRBV7-8	TRBJ2-5	TRBD2	NA	CASSLRLAGGYQETQYF	TGTGCCAGCAGCTTAAGACTAGCGGGGGGGTACCAAGAGACCCAGTACTTC
TRBV11-2	TRBJ2-2	NA	few	CASSLGVSGNTGELFF	TGTGCCAGCAGCTTAGGGGTTAGCGGGAACACCGGGGAGCTGTTTTTT
TRBV9	TRBJ2-1	TRBD2	NA	CASSVAMGEGQNEQFF	TGTGCCAGCAGCGTAGCTATGGGGGAGGGCCAAAATGAGCAGTTCTTC
TRBV7-9	TRBJ2-2	NA	NA	CASSPTGITGELFF	TGTGCCAGCAGCCCGACAGGTATCACCGGGGAGCTGTTTTTT
TRBV14	TRBJ2-2	NA	NA	CASSPGTNLITNTGELFF	TGTGCCAGCAGCCCCGGGACCAACCTGATCACGAACACCGGGGAGCTGTTTTTT
TRBV6-4	TRBJ2-2	NA	NA	CASSDFLGGGELFF	TGTGCCAGCAGTGACTTTTTAGGAGGCGGGGAGCTGTTTTTT